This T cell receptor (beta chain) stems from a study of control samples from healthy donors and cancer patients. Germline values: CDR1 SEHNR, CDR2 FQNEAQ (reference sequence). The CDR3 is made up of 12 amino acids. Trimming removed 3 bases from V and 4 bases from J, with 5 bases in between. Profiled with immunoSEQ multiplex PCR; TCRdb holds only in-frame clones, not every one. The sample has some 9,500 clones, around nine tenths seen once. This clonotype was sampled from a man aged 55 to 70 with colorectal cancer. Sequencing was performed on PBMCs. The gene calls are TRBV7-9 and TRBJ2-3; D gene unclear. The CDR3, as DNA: TGTGCCAGCAGCTTTGGGGCAGATACGCAGTATTTT. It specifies CASSFGADTQYF.